The source of this T cell receptor beta chain is a study of beta chain features in type 1 diabetes. General observations from the study: The question left open here concerned HLA type influencing TCRB rearrangement. Diminished insertions and augmented deletions at VDJ junctions characterized type 1 diabetes patients.

The whole isolated RNA underwent reverse transcription, so sequencing captured expressed TCRB transcripts. Data came from immunoSEQ multiplex PCR; TCRdb stores just in-frame clones and leaves some out. The data show 10,000 to 15,000 clones, about 49% seen once. J was trimmed by 4 bases and V by 6 bases; bases with no gene match: 7. This CDR3 comprises 14 residues. Germline V gene sequence: CDR1 MNHEY, CDR2 SVGAGI. To note about this clone: Its antigen is still unknown.

This receptor was obtained from a man in his late teens or twenties in good health. The gene calls are TRBV6-5 and TRBJ1-2; 8 nucleotides match TRBD1. Sequenced: stem cell memory CD4+ T cells from blood. The CDR3 here is CASRTGQGVYGYTF. CDR3 in DNA: TGTGCCAGCAGGACAGGACAGGGAGTCTATGGCTACACCTTC.